This T cell receptor (beta chain) appears in the sequencing data of a study of CD8+CD57+ T cells in acquired aplastic anemia. Notes on the study in general: Shared by patients and controls, 25 to 35 CD8+ CDR3s were abundant in patients.

Patients chosen for sequencing had CD8+CD57+ cells that had expanded, as shown by flow cytometry. Genomic DNA constituted the template upon which TCR beta VDJ and CDR3 profiling was performed. One entry per CDR3 protein, called by TCRdb with MiXCR from the reads. The data show 150,000 or so distinct CDR3 sequences, with roughly 45% seen just once and 3.2% held by the top ten. This clonotype was recorded at least ten times. Its cognate antigen is unknown. Per the germline V gene, CDR1 is SGDLS and CDR2 is YYNGEE. This CDR3 comprises 13 residues. With 0 bases removed from V and 11 bases from J, the gap between germline ends came to 12 bases.

This clonotype was sampled from a human donor with aplastic anemia. Material: sorted CD4+, CD8+, or CD8+CD57+ T cells (not recorded which) from PBMCs. This chain uses TRBV9 with TRBJ2-4; weak D call: TRBD2 (6 bases). The CDR3 region has the DNA TGTGCCAGCAGCGTAGGTTGGTCGGGGGTTCAGTACTTC. This codes for CASSVGWSGVQYF.